The 21 T cell receptor beta chains presented below share a single source sample, sequenced in a study of post-analysis software for immune sequencing data. Notes on the study in general: A few TRBV segments were significantly more frequent in patients than in controls. TRBV5-6, TRBV5-1 and TRBV20-1 were among these segments.

These receptors are not linked to any known antigen. The authors incorporated unique molecular identifiers into the TCR beta cDNA libraries. TCRdb re-analysed the PCR reads in MiXCR, keeping a single row per CDR3 protein. This table has approximately 460,000 distinct CDR3 sequences, around 40% appearing once. Sequenced material: blood. The receptor source for this set is a girl between 5 and 17 years old with multiple sclerosis.

Only one count was recorded for this clonotype. This chain connects TRBV7-2 to TRBJ2-1, with no clear D. This CDR3 is built from 16 residues. Germline loops: CDR1 SGHTA, CDR2 FQGNSA. V dropped 1 base and J dropped 0 bases, with 10 bases sitting between them. CDR3 nucleotide sequence: TGTGCCAGCAGCTTAGGGGCTCCGAGCTCCTACAATGAGCAGTTCTTC. As protein: CASSLGAPSSYNEQFF. Variable domain in full (rest from reference TRBV7-2 and TRBJ2-1): GAGVSQSPSNKVTEKGKDVELRCDPISGHTALYWYRQSLGQGLEFLIYFQGNSAPDKSGLPSDRFSAERTGGSVSTLTIQRTQQEDSAVYLCASSLGAPSSYNEQFFGPGTRLTVL.

This clonotype was counted between two and nine times. The chain has TRBV7-3 and TRBJ2-7, with D uncertain. This CDR3 is 15 amino acids long. Deletions cut 6 bases from V and 2 bases from J, with 17 bases between. In germline, CDR1 is SGHTA, CDR2 FQGTGA. In nucleotides, the CDR3 is TGTGCCAGCAGGCCCTCTGGGCGGTACCCCTACGAGCAGTACTTC. The encoded protein is CASRPSGRYPYEQYF.

This clonotype was seen repeatedly, ten times or more. This sequence joins TRBV3-1 and TRBJ2-7; D may be TRBD1 (6 bases). The V end was cut by 5 bases, the J end by 3 bases, with 26 bases between. This CDR3 is built from 18 residues. Germline CDR1 is LGHDT and CDR2 is YNNKEL (reference sequence). This CDR3 reads CASSSLIRSDRNLYEQYF. CDR3 in DNA: TGTGCCAGCAGCTCCCTTATTAGGAGCGACAGGAACCTCTACGAGCAGTACTTC.

In this sample, this clonotype turned up once. This chain links TRBV6-2 or TRBV6-3 with TRBJ2-1; no clear D. There are 14 residues in the CDR3. Germline V lookup: CDR1 MNHEY, CDR2 SVGEGT. V was pared by 6 bases and J by 9 bases, with 18 bases between. DNA for the CDR3: TGTGCCAGCAGCCGAACATGGATCCCGGGTGAGCAGTTCTTC. This encodes CASSRTWIPGEQFF.

This clonotype was recorded a few times. The rearrangement joins TRBV3-1 to TRBJ1-2; D is possibly TRBD1 (5 bases). Trimming cost V 4 bases and J 3 bases, with 15 bases left between them. Germline V gene sequence: CDR1 LGHDT, CDR2 YNNKEL (reference sequence). The length of the CDR3 is 15 residues. The CDR3 nucleotides read TGTGCCAGCAGCCTCCTCGGGGGTTACGACTATGGCTACACCTTC. Translating it yields CASSLLGGYDYGYTF.

The V gene is TRBV4-1, the J gene TRBJ2-2; no clear D. V was cut by 2 bases and J by 4 bases, with 14 bases left in between. From germline, CDR1 is MGHRA and CDR2 YSYEKL. CDR3 length: 16 amino acids. Here the CDR3 DNA reads TGCGCCAGCAGCCAAATCCCAAAGGGCCGCACCGGGGAGCTGTTTTTT. Its protein is CASSQIPKGRTGELFF.

The DNA for the CDR3 is TGTGCCTGGAGTGTACTACAGGGGAACACTGAAGCTTTCTTT. This translates into CAWSVLQGNTEAFF. The J gene is TRBJ1-1, the V gene TRBV30, with D tentatively TRBD1 (6 bases). The V and J ends lost 0 bases and 1 base respectively, with 9 bases between them. CDR3 length: 14 residues. Germline V gene sequence: CDR1 GTSNPN, CDR2 SVGIG (reference sequence).

V and J are TRBV29-1 and TRBJ1-2; TRBD1 matches 8 bases. The ends lost 6 bases at V and 1 base at J; junction bases unmatched: 4. The CDR3 is made up of 13 amino acids. Germline values: CDR1 SQVTM, CDR2 ANQGSEA. The CDR3 coding sequence is TGCAGCGTGGCGGACAGGGATAACTATGGCTACACCTTC. It translates to CSVADRDNYGYTF.

The chain couples TRBV7-6 to TRBJ2-3, with 12 bases that match TRBD2. V shed 1 base and J 1 base; nucleotides not matched to a gene: 6. Germline V gene lookup returns CDR1 SGHVS and CDR2 FNYEAQ. The CDR3 totals 18 residues. The CDR3 sequence is CASSLELAGGPRTDTQYF. For the CDR3, the DNA is TGTGCCAGCAGCTTAGAACTAGCGGGAGGACCTCGCACAGATACGCAGTATTTT.

This clonotype was detected a few times. The rearrangement links TRBV11-1 to TRBJ2-1, with 16 bases aligning to TRBD2. Germline lookup yields CDR1 SGHAT and CDR2 FQDESV (reference sequence). The CDR3 extends over 22 amino acids. Unmatched junction bases numbered 18, after V lost 0 bases and J lost 7 bases. This chain's CDR3 is CASSLAAAGTSGRARFPNEQFF. The CDR3 region has the DNA TGTGCCAGCAGCTTAGCGGCCGCTGGGACTAGCGGGAGGGCTAGATTCCCTAATGAGCAGTTCTTC.

Only a few counts were recorded for this clonotype. This sequence joins TRBV7-9 and TRBJ2-7, with D uncertain. The V end lost 1 base, the J end lost 7 bases, and 14 bases lay between the germline ends. The CDR3 consists of 14 residues. Germline CDR1 SEHNR, CDR2 FQNEAQ (reference sequence). The chain's CDR3 is CASSLGPRRYEQYF. CDR3 in DNA: TGTGCCAGCAGCTTAGGTCCCCGAAGGTATGAGCAGTACTTC.

This clonotype was seen a handful of times. This sequence joins TRBV28 and TRBJ2-5; weak D call: TRBD1 (6 bases). The CDR3 contains 13 residues. CDR1 MDHEN and CDR2 SYDVKM come from the germline V gene. Trimming stripped 5 bases from V and 3 bases from J, with 10 bases between. The CDR3 here is CASSTGTKETQYF. CDR3 DNA sequence: TGTGCCAGCAGTACCGGGACAAAAGAGACCCAGTACTTC.

The rearrangement uses TRBV2 and TRBJ2-7, with 7 bases identical to TRBD1. The V segment lost 7 bases and the J segment 0 bases; nucleotides outside the gene matches: 3. The CDR3 consists of 13 residues. Germline V gene data show CDR1 as SNHLY and CDR2 as FYNNEI. The CDR3 reads CASKTGTSYEQYF. The CDR3 DNA sequence: TGTGCCAGCAAGACAGGGACCTCCTACGAGCAGTACTTC.

The chain has TRBV29-1 and TRBJ1-1; 9 bases line up with TRBD1. Germline V gives CDR1 SQVTM, CDR2 ANQGSEA. J lost 2 bases, V lost 0 bases, and 10 bases had no gene match. This CDR3 is 17 amino acids long. The CDR3 region is CSVEELPGQGFNTEAFF. The CDR3 DNA follows: TGCAGCGTTGAAGAACTACCGGGACAGGGATTCAACACTGAAGCTTTCTTT.

V is TRBV2 and J is TRBJ2-7; D may match TRBD1 or TRBD2 (5 bases each). The CDR3 runs 12 residues. Germline V gene lookup returns CDR1 SNHLY and CDR2 FYNNEI. Trimming removed 1 base from V and 12 bases from J, with 13 bases in between. CDR3 amino acids: CASSEDRLGTYF. In DNA form, the CDR3 reads TGTGCCAGCAGTGAAGACCGGCTAGGGACGTACTTC.

The table lists this clonotype with many counts. The rearrangement links TRBV13 to TRBJ1-6; D unresolved. Looked up from germline, CDR1 is PRHDT and CDR2 is FYEKMQ (reference sequence). This CDR3 has 15 residues. Between the trimmed V and J ends, which lost 0 bases and 9 bases, there was a span of 12 bases. The CDR3: CASSLGLAPGSPLHF. The CDR3 DNA reads as TGTGCCAGCAGCTTAGGACTGGCCCCTGGTTCACCCCTCCACTTT.

Details on this clonotype: An end of the junction does not agree with germline; a read error may underlie this. Here the CDR3 reads CGVSGRPTYEQYF. CDR3 nucleotide sequence: TGCGGCGTGTCAGGTCGTCCCACCTACGAGCAGTACTTC. This chain joins TRBV29-1 and TRBJ2-7; D unclear. CDR1 is SQVTM, CDR2 ANQGSEA, per germline. This CDR3 has 13 amino acids.

The J gene is TRBJ2-3, the V gene TRBV11-2; possible D gene TRBD1, 5 bases. V was pared by 7 bases and J by 4 bases, with 15 bases between. Germline loops: CDR1 SGHAT, CDR2 FQNNGV. CDR3 length equals 14 residues. CDR3 bases: TGTGCCAGCACCCTTGGGGCAGCAGCAGATACGCAGTATTTT. Its protein is CASTLGAAADTQYF.

The chain joins TRBV29-1 to TRBJ2-7; TRBD1 aligns across 10 bases. Germline V CDR1 and CDR2: SQVTM, ANQGSEA. This CDR3 is 12 amino acids long. Germline trimming cut 8 bases from V and 5 bases from J; bases unmatched to any gene: 6. CDR3 DNA: TGCAGCTCCCGGACAGGGGGGGACGAGCAGTACTTC. This gives the protein CSSRTGGDEQYF.

The sample holds a few counts of this clonotype. The V and J genes are TRBV29-1 and TRBJ2-3; 9 bases map to TRBD2. The CDR3 runs to 14 residues. The germline gives CDR1 SQVTM, CDR2 ANQGSEA. The trim removed 3 bases at V and 3 bases at J, leaving 4 bases unmatched. The CDR3 DNA reads TGCAGCGTTGATGGTCTAGCGGGAACAGATACGCAGTATTTT. This translates into CSVDGLAGTDTQYF.

This clonotype was counted only a few times. CDR3 amino acids: CSARDSGLSSNQPQHF. CDR3 bases: TGCAGTGCTAGAGATTCGGGCTTATCGAGCAATCAGCCCCAGCATTTT. This chain joins TRBV20-1 and TRBJ1-5; D unresolved. Trimming removed 0 bases at V and 1 base at J, with 13 bases between. Germline lookup yields CDR1 DFQATT and CDR2 SNEGSKA (reference sequence). This CDR3 is 16 amino acids long.